These 32 T cell receptor beta chains came from one sample sequenced in a study of regulatory T cells in long-lasting Graves disease. CDR3-region Arm-PCR and iRepertoire HTBI primers produced the TCR beta libraries. One entry per CDR3 protein, called by TCRdb with MiXCR from the multiplex PCR reads. The repertoire includes 430,000 or so distinct CDR3 sequences, 20% to 25% of them detected once, and approximately 14% sits in the top ten. Sample time point: persistent/refractory GD, antithyroid drugs over 5 years with positive TRAb. Extracted RNA from PBMCs served as the source of the TCR library. The sample was peripheral blood mononuclear cells (PBMCs), taken when the disease was refractory, from a patient treated with antithyroid drugs. The receptor set was obtained from a female donor with Graves disease.

On this clonotype itself: A junction end diverges from the germline sequence, so it may reflect a read error. The chain links TRBV2 to TRBJ2-2; 10 bases match TRBD2. CDR1 is SNHLY, CDR2 FYNNEI, per germline. The CDR3 is made up of 15 amino acids. The CDR3 reads CASSEELAGTGELSF. The CDR3 DNA reads TGTGCCAGCAGTGAAGAACTAGCGGGGACCGGGGAGCTGTCTTTT.

This chain links TRBV5-4 with TRBJ2-2; D remains ambiguous. With 0 bases removed from V and 6 bases from J, the gap between germline ends came to 15 bases. The CDR3 runs to 16 residues. Germline V CDR1 and CDR2: SGHNT, YYREEE (reference sequence). CDR3: CASSLGEGVDAGELFF. In DNA form, the CDR3 reads TGTGCCAGCAGCTTGGGAGAAGGAGTAGATGCCGGGGAGCTGTTTTTT.

This clonotype has a count of ten or more. The chain carries TRBV7-2 and TRBJ2-7; 9 positions agree with TRBD2. The trim removed 5 bases at V and 6 bases at J, leaving 11 bases unmatched. The germline V gene has CDR1 SGHTA and CDR2 FQGNSA. CDR3 size: 15 residues. The CDR3 DNA reads as TGTGCCAGCAGCATCCCGGCGAGCGGGAGGTTCGAGCAGTACTTC. This sequence encodes CASSIPASGRFEQYF.

V is TRBV30 and J is TRBJ2-7; TRBD2 matches at 11 bases. V gave up 5 bases and J gave up 6 bases; unmatched junction bases: 9. Germline-derived CDR1 and CDR2 are GTSNPN and SVGIG (reference sequence). The length of the CDR3 is 14 residues. The CDR3 coding sequence is TGTGCCTGGGGAAACCTAGCGGGAGGAGCCGAGCAGTACTTC. The encoded protein is CAWGNLAGGAEQYF. Together with reference TRBV30 and TRBJ2-7, the CDR3 gives the full variable domain: SQTIHQWPATLVQPVGSPLSLECTVEGTSNPNLYWYRQAAGRGLQLLFYSVGIGQISSEVPQNLSASRPQDRQFILSSKKLLLSDSGFYLCAWGNLAGGAEQYFGPGTRLTVT.

This clonotype was counted many times. This chain uses TRBV2 with TRBJ2-7; 11 bases match TRBD1. Germline V lookup: CDR1 SNHLY, CDR2 FYNNEI. This CDR3 region has 12 residues. V dropped 6 bases and J dropped 6; count of bases not matched to a gene: 1. CDR3 protein: CASSGTGGEQYF. The CDR3 DNA follows: TGTGCCAGCAGCGGGACAGGGGGCGAGCAGTACTTC.

At least ten counts were recorded for this clonotype. The genes are TRBV7-9 and TRBJ1-1; D call uncertain. CDR1 and CDR2 from the germline V gene are SEHNR and FQNEAQ (reference sequence). V gave up 7 bases and J gave up 2 bases, with 14 bases separating them. The CDR3 is 14 amino acids. The CDR3 region has the DNA TGTGCCAGCACCCGCTCCCTGATCAACACTGAAGCTTTCTTT. Translated: CASTRSLINTEAFF.

Regarding this clonotype: This may stem from a read error, because a much larger clone lies one nucleotide away. This chain uses TRBV28 with TRBJ2-7; the D gene is possibly TRBD1 (6 bases). CDR1 is MDHEN, CDR2 SYDVKM, per germline. The CDR3 has 17 amino acids. The CDR3 is CASCLRGSPIYCYEQHF. CDR3 bases: TGTGCCAGCTGCCTTAGGGGGTCCCCGATTTATTGCTACGAGCAGCACTTC.

This clonotype was seen many times. The chain carries TRBV12-3 or TRBV12-4 and TRBJ2-5; 8 bases are shared with TRBD2. The CDR3 covers 16 residues. Unmatched junction bases numbered 9, after V lost 6 bases and J lost 0 bases. Here the CDR3 reads CASSLFGGAYQETQYF. The CDR3 DNA reads TGTGCCAGCAGCCTCTTCGGGGGGGCGTACCAAGAGACCCAGTACTTC.

This clonotype has at least ten counts. The V gene is TRBV20-1, the J gene TRBJ2-5; 8 bases fit TRBD2. CDR3 length equals 15 residues. Trimming took 2 bases from V and 5 from J; bases not matched to a gene: 10. Germline V lookup: CDR1 DFQATT, CDR2 SNEGSKA (reference sequence). The CDR3 spells CSARQSGTRLETQYF. DNA for the CDR3: TGCAGTGCTAGACAGTCCGGGACTAGGTTGGAGACCCAGTACTTC.

In its sample, this clonotype was seen a few times. V is TRBV5-4 and J is TRBJ1-2, with 9 positions matching TRBD1. The CDR3 loop spans 13 amino acids. The trim removed 3 bases at V and 8 bases at J, leaving 5 bases unmatched. CDR1 and CDR2 from the germline V gene are SGHNT and YYREEE (reference sequence). CDR3 residues: CASSYTGGPGYTF. The DNA of the CDR3 is TGTGCCAGCAGCTATACAGGGGGCCCCGGCTACACCTTC.

The genes are TRBV6-5 and TRBJ2-3; D might be TRBD2 (5 bases). CDR1 and CDR2 (germline): MNHEY, SVGAGI. V lost 2 bases to trimming and J lost 4 bases, with 10 bases between them. The length of the CDR3 is 14 residues. In DNA, the CDR3 is TGTGCCAGCAGTTACGGAACGAGGGCAGATACGCAGTATTTT. As protein: CASSYGTRADTQYF.

This clonotype was observed many times. This chain links TRBV2 with TRBJ2-7; D call uncertain. The CDR3 length is 12 residues. Trimming shortened V by 8 bases and J by 0 bases, and 8 bases separated the two germline ends. Germline V gene lookup returns CDR1 SNHLY and CDR2 FYNNEI. The CDR3: CASVYNSYEQYF. In nucleotides, the CDR3 is TGTGCCAGCGTTTACAACTCCTACGAGCAGTACTTC. Complete variable domain (other parts from reference TRBV2 and TRBJ2-7): EPEVTQTPSHQVTQMGQEVILRCVPISNHLYFYWYRQILGQKVEFLVSFYNNEISEKSEIFDDQFSVERPDGSNFTLKIRSTKLEDSAMYFCASVYNSYEQYFGPGTRLTVT.

The rearrangement links TRBV7-9 to TRBJ2-7, with 9 bases that match TRBD2. V shed 8 bases, J shed 2 bases, and the junction held 7 bases outside the gene matches. This CDR3 comprises 14 residues. Germline V gene sequence: CDR1 SEHNR, CDR2 FQNEAQ (reference sequence). CDR3 in DNA: TGTGCCAGCGGTGAGCGGGGGGCAACCTACGAGCAGTACTTC. Residues: CASGERGATYEQYF.

This clonotype was observed many times. This sequence joins TRBV28 and TRBJ2-7; D gene ambiguous. The CDR3 consists of 14 residues. The ends were cut back, 5 bases at V and 7 bases at J, with 18 bases in the middle. CDR1 and CDR2 from the germline V gene are MDHEN and SYDVKM. CDR3 bases: TGTGCCAGCAGTACTCTCTCTGGCCTACTGGAGCAGTACTTC. Translated, it gives CASSTLSGLLEQYF.

The CDR3 nucleotides are TGCAGTGCGACAGGGGGGGGCTATGGCTACACCTTC. It codes for CSATGGGYGYTF. This chain uses TRBV20-1 with TRBJ1-2; 9 nucleotides line up with TRBD1. Germline lookup yields CDR1 DFQATT and CDR2 SNEGSKA (reference sequence). This CDR3 spans 12 amino acids. The trim removed 6 bases at V and 4 bases at J, leaving 3 bases unmatched.

This clonotype was seen repeatedly, ten times or more. This chain links TRBV11-2 with TRBJ2-3; 11 bases align to TRBD2. This CDR3 has 19 amino acids. V gave up 3 bases and J gave up 0 bases; unmatched junction bases: 11. CDR1 and CDR2 from the germline V gene are SGHAT and FQNNGV. CDR3 region: CASSFSIAGGPSSTDTQYF. CDR3 nucleotide sequence: TGTGCCAGCAGCTTTTCTATAGCGGGAGGGCCAAGTAGCACAGATACGCAGTATTTT. Full variable domain (outside the CDR3, taken from reference TRBV11-2 and TRBJ2-3): EAGVAQSPRYKIIEKRQSVAFWCNPISGHATLYWYQQILGQGPKLLIQFQNNGVVDDSQLPKDRFSAERLKGVDSTLKIQPAKLEDSAVYLCASSFSIAGGPSSTDTQYFGPGTRLTVL.

V and J are TRBV10-3 and TRBJ2-7, with D possibly being TRBD2 (5 bases). This CDR3 contains 12 residues. In germline, CDR1 is ENHRY, CDR2 SYGVKD. The germline V and J ends were trimmed by 4 bases and 7 bases, with 11 bases remaining between them. CDR3 in DNA: TGTGCCATCAGTGGCGGGTCCGGGGAGCAGTACTTC. Protein product: CAISGGSGEQYF.

The rearrangement links TRBV5-1 to TRBJ1-4, with 10 positions matching TRBD1. Germline CDR1 SGHRS, CDR2 YFSETQ. The CDR3 length is 15 residues. Unmatched junction bases numbered 5, after V lost 4 bases and J lost 5 bases. The CDR3 nucleotides read TGCGCCAGCAGCGGCGGGACAGGGGAAAATGAAAAACTGTTTTTT. Residues: CASSGGTGENEKLFF. Full variable domain (outside the CDR3, taken from reference TRBV5-1 and TRBJ1-4): KAGVTQTPRYLIKTRGQQVTLSCSPISGHRSVSWYQQTPGQGLQFLFEYFSETQRNKGNFPGRFSGRQFSNSRSEMNVSTLELGDSALYLCASSGGTGENEKLFFGSGTQLSVL.

The chain couples TRBV10-3 to TRBJ1-4; TRBD1 agrees at 8 bases. From germline, CDR1 is ENHRY and CDR2 SYGVKD. V lost 5 bases, J lost 7 bases, and 6 bases stayed unmatched. The CDR3 sequence is 14 residues long. The CDR3 DNA reads TGTGCCATCAGTCCGGACAGGGCAGGTGAAAAACTGTTTTTT. Translation: CAISPDRAGEKLFF.

To note about this clonotype: A much larger clone lies a single base off, so this may be a read error. V and J are TRBV20-1 and TRBJ2-7; no clear D gene. This CDR3 is 15 amino acids long. In germline, CDR1 is DFQATT, CDR2 SNEGSKA (reference sequence). The CDR3 is CSASSPKPSSYELYF. Written as DNA, the CDR3 is TGCAGTGCTAGCTCCCCTAAGCCCAGCTCCTACGAGCTGTACTTC.

A word on this clonotype: As the CDR3 is not closed by the conserved phenylalanine or tryptophan, this likely results from a read error. This chain connects TRBV19 to TRBJ2-7, with 7 bases that match TRBD2. The V gene's germline CDR1 is LNHDA and CDR2 SQIVND (reference sequence). This CDR3 comprises 13 residues. The ends lost 3 bases at V and 5 bases at J; junction bases unmatched: 4. The CDR3 loop is CASSMGGYDEQYS. Written as DNA, the CDR3 is TGTGCCAGTAGTATGGGGGGGTACGACGAGCAGTACTCC.

This clonotype was observed a few times. The chain has TRBV5-5 and TRBJ2-5; the match to TRBD1 covers 9 bases. The V segment lost 4 bases and the J segment 6 bases; nucleotides outside the gene matches: 13. This CDR3 comprises 16 residues. From germline, CDR1 is SGHKS and CDR2 YYEKEE (reference sequence). In DNA, the CDR3 is TGTGCCAGCAGCGTTACAATGACAGGGGGTGGAAAGACCCAGTACTTC. Translating it yields CASSVTMTGGGKTQYF.

A word on this clonotype: The junction shows a germline mismatch at one end, possibly a read error. This chain connects TRBV5-6 to TRBJ1-1; TRBD1 matches 9 bases. CDR1 and CDR2 from the germline V gene are SGHDT and YYEEEE. The CDR3 consists of 15 residues. CDR3 nucleotides: TGTGCCAACAGCGAGGGACAGGGCATGAACACTGAAGCTTTCTTT. Protein sequence: CANSEGQGMNTEAFF.

This clonotype occurred many times. The chain uses TRBV28 and TRBJ2-7; D not certain. V gave up 2 bases and J gave up 1 base, with 15 bases separating them. CDR1 is MDHEN, CDR2 SYDVKM, per germline. The CDR3 has 16 amino acids. The CDR3 sequence is CASSLPPDAGSYEQYF. The CDR3 coding sequence is TGTGCCAGCAGTTTACCCCCGGACGCTGGATCCTACGAGCAGTACTTC. The whole variable domain, filled in from reference TRBV28 and TRBJ2-7, reads DVKVTQSSRYLVKRTGEKVFLECVQDMDHENMFWYRQDPGLGLRLIYFSYDVKMKEKGDIPEGYSVSREKKERFSLILESASTNQTSMYLCASSLPPDAGSYEQYFGPGTRLTVT.

The V gene is TRBV20-1, the J gene TRBJ2-7; a possible D gene is TRBD1 (6 bases). Germline V lookup: CDR1 DFQATT, CDR2 SNEGSKA (reference sequence). V lost 1 base, J lost 4 bases, and 11 bases lay in between. The CDR3 sequence is 13 residues long. Here the CDR3 reads CSARAADRYEQYF. CDR3 DNA: TGCAGTGCTAGAGCCGCCGACAGGTACGAGCAGTACTTC.

This clonotype was counted at least ten times. The chain links TRBV20-1 to TRBJ1-5, with a possible D match to TRBD1 (6 bases). Germline CDR1 is DFQATT and CDR2 is SNEGSKA (reference sequence). The CDR3 length is 13 residues. V lost 0 bases and J 7 bases, leaving 10 bases between the germline ends. CDR3 coding DNA: TGCAGTGCTAGAGACAGGGGCAGGCAGCCCCAGCATTTT. This encodes CSARDRGRQPQHF.

V and J are TRBV20-1 and TRBJ2-3, with D tentatively TRBD2 (6 bases). Trimming took off 6 bases at V and 1 base at J, with 14 bases between the two ends. The CDR3 contains 14 residues. Per germline, CDR1 DFQATT and CDR2 SNEGSKA (reference sequence). The CDR3 loop reads CSAEDYLRTDTQYF. CDR3 coding DNA: TGCAGTGCCGAGGACTACCTGCGCACAGATACGCAGTATTTT.

This clonotype was recorded many times. The CDR3 nucleotides read TGCAGTGCTAGAGAACGGGAGTTCTACGAGCAGTACTTC. Amino acids: CSAREREFYEQYF. The rearrangement uses TRBV20-1 and TRBJ2-7; D is possibly TRBD2 (6 bases). Trimming took off 0 bases at V and 3 bases at J, with 9 bases between the two ends. Per the germline V gene, CDR1 is DFQATT and CDR2 is SNEGSKA (reference sequence). The CDR3 length is 13 residues.

V and J are TRBV6-1 and TRBJ2-1; a weak D match, TRBD2 (6 bases). The CDR3 consists of 13 residues. Between the trimmed V and J ends, which lost 7 bases and 10 bases, there was a span of 17 bases. Germline loops: CDR1 MNHNS, CDR2 SASEGT. In DNA form, the CDR3 reads TGTGCCAGCACCTCTCCGGGAGTAGGGGAGCAGTTCTTC. It yields the protein CASTSPGVGEQFF.

This clonotype was observed a few times. The CDR3 is CASSVKGGGETQYF. CDR3 DNA sequence: TGTGCCAGCAGCGTGAAGGGGGGCGGTGAGACCCAGTACTTC. The rearrangement joins TRBV9 to TRBJ2-5; tentatively, D is TRBD1 or TRBD2 (6 bases each). V was cut by 2 bases and J by 5 bases, with 13 bases left in between. Per the germline V gene, CDR1 is SGDLS and CDR2 is YYNGEE. This CDR3 comprises 14 residues.

Turning to this clonotype: This may come from a read error, since a much larger clone is one base off. This chain connects TRBV7-9 to TRBJ2-2; D may match TRBD1 or TRBD2 (6 bases each). CDR3 length: 12 amino acids. Germline V CDR1 and CDR2: SEHNR, FQNEAQ (reference sequence). Trimming left V 8 bases short and J 7 bases short, with 11 bases between. This chain's CDR3 is CASERGDGELFF. The CDR3 DNA sequence: TGTGCCAGCGAAAGGGGGGACGGGGAGCTGTTTTTT. Looking up the rest from reference TRBV7-9 and TRBJ2-2 gives the full variable domain: DTGVSQNPRHKITKRGQNVTFRCDPISEHNRLYWYRQTLGQGPEFLTYFQNEAQLEKSRLLSDRFSAERPKGSFSTLEIQRTEQGDSAMYLCASERGDGELFFGEGSRLTVL.

The J gene is TRBJ1-1, the V gene TRBV6-4; TRBD1 might be the D (5 bases). Trimming took 0 bases from V and 1 from J, leaving 15 bases between them. Germline V CDR1 and CDR2: MRHNA, SNTAGT. CDR3 length: 17 amino acids. DNA for the CDR3: TGTGCCAGCAGTGACTCGAGTCGTGGCGGGACGAACACTGAAGCTTTCTTT. Encoded protein: CASSDSSRGGTNTEAFF.